A selection of T cell receptor beta chains follows, all from one sample in a study of T cells in Graves' hyperthyroidism and ophthalmopathy. TCRdb itself ran the multiplex PCR reads through MiXCR, one entry per CDR3 protein. This sample has some 700,000 distinct CDR3 sequences, with around 16% found just once. The sample taken for sequencing was blood. These receptors all stem from a man aged 50-59 years with Graves' hyperthyroidism. The conserved cysteine and the conserved F or W are not part of the CDR3 here. D genes are given only for firm matches.

d_gene	v_gene	len	j_gene	CDR3aa
NA	TRBV2	11	TRBJ1-1	ASRPMLNTEAF
NA	TRBV28	13	TRBJ2-7	ASSTSGTSAGEQY
TRBD2	TRBV12-3/TRBV12-4	13	TRBJ2-1	ASTSSGRSYNEQF
TRBD2	TRBV30	12	TRBJ2-5	AWSVGRALETQY
NA	TRBV12-3/TRBV12-4	12	TRBJ2-6	ASRVASGAKVLT
TRBD2	TRBV12-3/TRBV12-4	16	TRBJ2-2	ASSSFQYPGLFTGELF
NA	TRBV30	12	TRBJ2-3	AWSVGGSTDTQY
TRBD2	TRBV29-1	11	TRBJ2-1	SVEWGGYNEQF
NA	TRBV11-2	15	TRBJ2-7	ASSPLPPGTGDYEQY
NA	TRBV9	13	TRBJ1-4	ASSVAAGVSEKLF